This TCR beta chain was recorded in a study of blood T cell dynamics during melanoma immunotherapy. Study details: Patients with metastatic melanoma got pembrolizumab or nivolumab-ipilimumab as first-line care.

This CDR3 region has 18 residues. Germline V lookup: CDR1 MGHRA, CDR2 YSYEKL. The V end was cut by 0 bases, the J end by 1 base, with 16 bases between. Regarding the study as a whole: The most clonal sorted CD8+ subset, immune-effector cells, was closest to cell-free DNA CDR3 sequences.

To note about this clone: Its antigen is not known.

Repertoires were generated with immunoSEQ multiplex PCR, while TCRdb's copy carries only in-frame clones and drops some. The data contain 450 or so clones, roughly 78% of them seen just once; the ten biggest clones take up around a tenth. The time point here: week 3, after first cycle of checkpoint inhibitor. One draw preceded checkpoint blockade; another followed its first cycle at week 3. The origin of this receptor is a human donor with melanoma. Material: central memory CD8+ T cells from blood, obtained from a patient treated with checkpoint blockade. The genes are TRBV4-1 and TRBJ1-5, with a possible D match to TRBD1 (6 bases). For the CDR3, the DNA is TGCGCCAGCAGCCAAGATCAGGGGCTGGGAAGAAGCAATCAGCCCCAGCATTTT. Amino acid sequence: CASSQDQGLGRSNQPQHF.